This TCR beta chain was found in a study (dated by TCRdb to about 2015). Regarding the complete study: The study set out to test whether tumor-infiltrating Tregs in breast cancer get recruited from blood Tregs or are instead converted in situ from other CD4+ T cell subsets.

Full-length TCR variable regions were amplified by 5' RACE PCR using constant-region reverse primers, and then by semi-nested PCR using Nested Universal Primer A. Using the ReliaPrep RNA Cell Miniprep System, total RNA was extracted, and the SMARTer RACE 5'/3' Kit was then used to reverse transcribe the RNA into 5'RACE-ready cDNA. Multiplex adaptors were used to barcode the full-length TCR alpha and beta libraries, which were then sequenced on an Illumina MiSeq. Under the source paper's analysis protocol: For each of nine subset-tissue groups, sequencing data from the five patients were combined, and the groups were compared by unsupervised clustering of TCR gene usage. Repertoire similarity was calculated with the Morisita-Horn index, weighting shared sequences by their contribution to each repertoire. In TCRdb, the public reads were trimmed at Q25 with fastp and aligned with MiXCR, with productive beta chains retained. One record per CDR3 amino acid sequence lists the most common genes and DNA. These V and J calls originate from TCRdb's pipeline instead of the authors' own analysis. The sample includes roughly 50,000 distinct CDR3 sequences, with more than 15% observed a single time. Of the sample, 2% to 2.5% is held by the ten largest clones.

This clonotype was picked up a small number of times. There is no known antigen for this receptor. One base away there is no much larger clone; base qualities are not given. Trimming removed 2 bases from V and 4 bases from J, leaving 6 bases between the germline ends. CDR3 length: 12 amino acids, cysteine to phenylalanine. Solely the CDR3 DNA is kept, with 36 bases framed from the first base. The germline V gene sets CDR1 to ENHRY and CDR2 to SYGVKD. To purify naive CD4+ T cells, the Miltenyi Naive CD4+ T Cell Isolation kit was used, and CD25 microbeads served to deplete Tregs. Tregs, naive and memory CD4+ T cells from tumor, blood and ipsilateral draining lymph nodes of a handful of breast cancer patients underwent full-length TCR alpha and beta sequencing. Mononuclear cells from lymph nodes or roughly 50 ml of peripheral blood were isolated by Ficoll density gradient centrifugation. Sorted cell populations were confirmed by FACS to exceed 90% purity.

The full study reports these points: The TCR gene usage of tumor memory CD4+ T cells clustered together with blood and lymph node memory CD4+ cells and with lymph node naive CD4+ cells. The greatest overlap of tumor-infiltrating Treg TCR alpha and beta sequences was observed with tumor naive CD4+ T cells, followed by blood naive CD4+ T cells. The larger-cohort validation was restricted to a single TCR beta V-J rearrangement rather than whole repertoires.

The sequenced sample consisted of naive CD4+ T cells sorted from blood. Sample cell subset or site, as interpreted from the label and publication: naive CD4+ T cells, CD4+CD45RA+CD25-. The clonotype comes from a female donor with breast cancer. The rearrangement joined TRBV10-3 to TRBJ2-7, with no confidently assigned D gene. The CDR3: CAISEEAYEQYF. The DNA sequence is as follows: TGTGCCATCAGTGAGGAGGCGTACGAGCAGTACTTC.